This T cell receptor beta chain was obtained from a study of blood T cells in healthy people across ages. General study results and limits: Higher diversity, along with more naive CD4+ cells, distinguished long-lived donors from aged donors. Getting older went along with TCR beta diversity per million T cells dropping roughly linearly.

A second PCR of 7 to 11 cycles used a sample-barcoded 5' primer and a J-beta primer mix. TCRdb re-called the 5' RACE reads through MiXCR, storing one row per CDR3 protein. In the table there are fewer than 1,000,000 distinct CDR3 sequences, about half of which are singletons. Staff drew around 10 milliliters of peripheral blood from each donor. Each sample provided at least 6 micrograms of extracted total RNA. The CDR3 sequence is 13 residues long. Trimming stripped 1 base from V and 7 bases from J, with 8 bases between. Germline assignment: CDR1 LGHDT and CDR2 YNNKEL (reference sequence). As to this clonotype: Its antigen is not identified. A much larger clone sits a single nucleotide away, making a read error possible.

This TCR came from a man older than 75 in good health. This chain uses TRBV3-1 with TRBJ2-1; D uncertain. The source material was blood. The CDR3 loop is CASSQASSNEQFF. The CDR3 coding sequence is TGTGCCAGCAGCCAAGCTTCATCTAATGAGCAGTTCTTC.